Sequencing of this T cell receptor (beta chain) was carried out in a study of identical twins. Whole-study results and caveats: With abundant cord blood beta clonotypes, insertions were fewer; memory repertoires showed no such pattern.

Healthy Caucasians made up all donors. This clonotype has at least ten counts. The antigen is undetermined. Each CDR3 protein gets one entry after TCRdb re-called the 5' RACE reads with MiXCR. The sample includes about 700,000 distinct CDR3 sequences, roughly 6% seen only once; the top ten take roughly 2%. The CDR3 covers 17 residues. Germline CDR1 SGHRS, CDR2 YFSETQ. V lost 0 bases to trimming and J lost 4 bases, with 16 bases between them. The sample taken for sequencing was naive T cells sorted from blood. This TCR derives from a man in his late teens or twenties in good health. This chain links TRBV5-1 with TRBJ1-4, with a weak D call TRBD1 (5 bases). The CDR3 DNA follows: TGCGCCAGCAGCTTGGTGGGGGGTTCCATTGGTAATGAAAAACTGTTTTTT. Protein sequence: CASSLVGGSIGNEKLFF.